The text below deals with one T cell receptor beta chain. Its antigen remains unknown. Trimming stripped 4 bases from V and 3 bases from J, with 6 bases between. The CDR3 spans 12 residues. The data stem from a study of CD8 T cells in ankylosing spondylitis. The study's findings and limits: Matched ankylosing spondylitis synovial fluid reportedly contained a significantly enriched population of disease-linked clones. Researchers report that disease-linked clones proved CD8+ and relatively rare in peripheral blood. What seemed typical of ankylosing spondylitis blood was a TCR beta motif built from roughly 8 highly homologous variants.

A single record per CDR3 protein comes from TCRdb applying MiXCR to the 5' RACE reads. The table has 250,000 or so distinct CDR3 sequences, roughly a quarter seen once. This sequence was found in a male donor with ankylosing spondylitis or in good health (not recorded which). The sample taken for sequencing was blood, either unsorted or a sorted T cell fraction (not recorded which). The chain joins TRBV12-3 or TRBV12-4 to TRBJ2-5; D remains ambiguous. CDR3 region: CASSYREETQYF. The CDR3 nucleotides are TGTGCCAGCAGTTATAGAGAAGAGACCCAGTACTTC.